This T cell receptor (beta chain) came from a study of blood T cell repertoires in COVID-19. Overall study: From T cells, B-cell-depleted T cells, or PBMCs came the material, which was cDNA or gDNA.

Germline CDR1 reads SNHLY; CDR2 reads FYNNEI. Deletions cut 3 bases from V and 3 bases from J, with 15 bases between. The CDR3 is 15 residues long. Libraries were prepared by immunoSEQ multiplex PCR; TCRdb keeps only in-frame clonotypes and omits some of them. The table includes some 170,000 clones, about 91% detected once. This chain joins TRBV2 and TRBJ2-7; a weak D match, TRBD2 (5 bases). Material for sequencing was peripheral blood. This TCR was recovered from a woman aged 45-59 years with acute or convalescent COVID-19. Written as DNA, the CDR3 is TGTGCCAGCAGTGATCGGACGGGAACCATCTACGAGCAGTACTTC. This translates into CASSDRTGTIYEQYF.